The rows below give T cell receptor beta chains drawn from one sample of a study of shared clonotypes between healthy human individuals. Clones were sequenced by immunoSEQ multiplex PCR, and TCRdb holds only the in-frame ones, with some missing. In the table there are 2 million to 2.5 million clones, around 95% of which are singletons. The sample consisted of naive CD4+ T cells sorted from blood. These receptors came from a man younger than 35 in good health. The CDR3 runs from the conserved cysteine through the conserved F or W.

CDR3 protein: CASSPLGAGGHEQYF; V gene: TRBV5-1; J gene: TRBJ2-7
CDR3 protein: CASGAWGEPQHF; V gene: TRBV19; J gene: TRBJ1-5
CDR3 protein: CASSPGNFLYQPQHF; V gene: TRBV5-8; J gene: TRBJ1-5
CDR3 protein: CASSEGEKLFF; V gene: TRBV10-1; J gene: TRBJ1-4
CDR3 protein: CASSILGQPQHF; V gene: TRBV19; J gene: TRBJ1-5
CDR3 protein: CASSFRRTGGIPDTQYF; V gene: TRBV27; J gene: TRBJ2-3
CDR3 protein: CASSLSGGGNQPQHF; V gene: TRBV28; J gene: TRBJ1-5
CDR3 protein: CASSGASAYTGELFF; V gene: TRBV2; J gene: TRBJ2-2
CDR3 protein: CASRGNTGGELFF; V gene: TRBV10-2; J gene: TRBJ2-2
CDR3 protein: CASSLGRPEYNEQFF; V gene: TRBV5-1; J gene: TRBJ2-1
CDR3 protein: CAWSGGMGNSPLHF; V gene: TRBV30; J gene: TRBJ1-6
CDR3 protein: CASSAGQGNSPLHF; V gene: TRBV6-1; J gene: TRBJ1-6
CDR3 protein: CASSLWGRAFF; V gene: TRBV11-2; J gene: TRBJ1-1
CDR3 protein: CSAFSTHEQFF; V gene: TRBV20-1; J gene: TRBJ2-1
CDR3 protein: CASSQLVGGTDTQYF; V gene: TRBV14; J gene: TRBJ2-3
CDR3 protein: CASSLGGSHEQYF; V gene: TRBV7-2; J gene: TRBJ2-7
CDR3 protein: CASSPPHNEKLFF; V gene: TRBV18; J gene: TRBJ1-4
CDR3 protein: CASSKGTSGGMEEQFF; V gene: TRBV9; J gene: TRBJ2-1
CDR3 protein: CASSSFGREGMDTQYF; V gene: TRBV7-2; J gene: TRBJ2-3
CDR3 protein: CASSATPTEAFF; V gene: TRBV6-5; J gene: TRBJ1-1
CDR3 protein: CASSLPGRGFNYGYTF; V gene: TRBV7-8; J gene: TRBJ1-2
CDR3 protein: CASSLVWVRENGNEQFF; V gene: TRBV7-2; J gene: TRBJ2-1
CDR3 protein: CASSQGRGEQYF; V gene: TRBV6-5; J gene: TRBJ2-7
CDR3 protein: CASSYPGQLGGYTF; V gene: TRBV6-5; J gene: TRBJ1-2
CDR3 protein: CASSFTGVGQGQNEQYF; V gene: TRBV5-1; J gene: TRBJ2-7
CDR3 protein: CGTGDTYNSPLHF; V gene: TRBV19; J gene: TRBJ1-6
CDR3 protein: CASSLPLGASYEQYF; V gene: TRBV28; J gene: TRBJ2-7
CDR3 protein: CATGRGTDTQYF; V gene: TRBV10-3; J gene: TRBJ2-3
CDR3 protein: CASSIGERVNQPQHF; V gene: TRBV19; J gene: TRBJ1-5
CDR3 protein: CASSARQGTNEKLFF; V gene: TRBV2; J gene: TRBJ1-4
CDR3 protein: CATTTGVNSPLHF; V gene: TRBV10-3; J gene: TRBJ1-6
CDR3 protein: CASSTGLNTEAFF; V gene: TRBV5-1; J gene: TRBJ1-1
CDR3 protein: CASSSVGTGLRYTQYF; V gene: TRBV9; J gene: TRBJ2-3
CDR3 protein: CASSSGNTGELFF; V gene: TRBV5-4; J gene: TRBJ2-2
CDR3 protein: CASSLPSGTYNEQFF; V gene: TRBV6-6; J gene: TRBJ2-1
CDR3 protein: CASSWGREQFF; V gene: TRBV5-6; J gene: TRBJ2-1
CDR3 protein: CASSFSGGNTGELFF; V gene: TRBV6-5; J gene: TRBJ2-2
CDR3 protein: CASSESIPSSYNEQFF; V gene: TRBV10-1; J gene: TRBJ2-1
CDR3 protein: CASSRDRGYEQYF; V gene: TRBV6-5; J gene: TRBJ2-7
CDR3 protein: CSVRDREGNQPQHF; V gene: TRBV29-1; J gene: TRBJ1-5
CDR3 protein: CASSRTRAYEQYF; V gene: TRBV6-5; J gene: TRBJ2-7
CDR3 protein: CASSVTGRETQYF; V gene: TRBV10-2; J gene: TRBJ2-5
CDR3 protein: CASSLWRGQDNEQFF; V gene: TRBV28; J gene: TRBJ2-1
CDR3 protein: CASSLGVQETQYF; V gene: TRBV4-1; J gene: TRBJ2-5
CDR3 protein: CASRAVSYEQYF; V gene: TRBV2; J gene: TRBJ2-7